This T cell receptor beta chain originates from a study of OX40 agonist ivuxolimab in advanced cancers. Looking at the study overall: From about 20 to 79 years was the age range, with a mean of around 56 years, and around 84% were male. Of the patients, three showed partial responses, one with hepatocellular carcinoma and two with cutaneous melanoma. Checkpoint inhibitors had been given previously to 40% of patients.

Repertoires were generated with immunoSEQ multiplex PCR, while TCRdb's copy carries only in-frame clones and drops some. The table has fewer than 40,000 clones, 80% seen once; the top ten hold roughly 25%. The sequences come from CD4+ or CD8+ T cells sorted from blood, collected in a trial of the OX40 agonist ivuxolimab. This TCR came from an adult with an advanced solid tumor such as melanoma, head and neck, liver or kidney cancer.

CDR3 sequence: CASSPTGIPYEQYF. In nucleotides, the CDR3 is TGTGCCAGCAGTCCCACAGGGATCCCCTACGAGCAGTACTTC. The gene calls are TRBV6-5 and TRBJ2-7, with D maybe TRBD1 (6 bases). The CDR3 totals 14 residues. Trimming removed 5 bases from V and 2 bases from J, with 13 bases in between. Per the germline V gene, CDR1 is MNHEY and CDR2 is SVGAGI.